The clone carrying this TCR beta chain occurred many times. Antigen specificity is unknown. The data were taken from a study of T cell repertoires in cytomegalovirus infection. On the study more broadly: The public TCR beta signatures pointed to both CMV infection and matching HLA type.

TCRdb reprocessed the reads via MiXCR and lists one record per CDR3 protein. The sample lists some 900,000 distinct CDR3 sequences, around a third occurring once. Findings and limits, study-wide: HLA-C-restricted CMV clonotypes gave the most frequent clonotype in two of eight donors.

CDR3 length equals 16 residues. V gave up 5 bases and J gave up 9 bases, with 23 bases separating them. Germline V gives CDR1 SEHNR, CDR2 FQNEAQ (reference sequence). The chain links TRBV7-9 to TRBJ2-1, with D perhaps assigned TRBD1 or TRBD2 (7 bases each). The sequences come from cultured CD8+ T cells from PBMCs, collected from culture after CMV antigen stimulation. The sequence was collected from a human donor in good health (CMV status not recorded). Some clones in this sample may be carry-over from other donors' samples. The CDR3 sequence is CASSPRGWQGEGEQFF. CDR3 DNA: TGTGCCAGCAGCCCTCGGGGCTGGCAGGGGGAGGGTGAGCAGTTCTTC. Using reference TRBV7-9 and TRBJ2-1 for the parts outside the CDR3, the full variable domain is DTGVSQNPRHKITKRGQNVTFRCDPISEHNRLYWYRQTLGQGPEFLTYFQNEAQLEKSRLLSDRFSAERPKGSFSTLEIQRTEQGDSAMYLCASSPRGWQGEGEQFFGPGTRLTVL.